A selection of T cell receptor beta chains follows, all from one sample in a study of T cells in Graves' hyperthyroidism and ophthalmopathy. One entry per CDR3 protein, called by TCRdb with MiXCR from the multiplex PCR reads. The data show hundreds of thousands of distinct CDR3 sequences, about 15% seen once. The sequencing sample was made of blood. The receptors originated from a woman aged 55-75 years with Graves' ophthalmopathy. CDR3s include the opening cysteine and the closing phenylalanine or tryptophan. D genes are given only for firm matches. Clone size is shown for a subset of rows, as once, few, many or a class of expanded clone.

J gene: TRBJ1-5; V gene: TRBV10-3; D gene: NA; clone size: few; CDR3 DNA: TGTGCCAGCTCGGGGGGCAATGAGCCCCAGCATTTT; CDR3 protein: CASSGGNEPQHF
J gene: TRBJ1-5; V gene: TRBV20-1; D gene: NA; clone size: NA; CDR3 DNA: TGCAGTGCTAGAGATTCGAGGGTTTGGGATCAGCCCCAGCATTTT; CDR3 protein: CSARDSRVWDQPQHF
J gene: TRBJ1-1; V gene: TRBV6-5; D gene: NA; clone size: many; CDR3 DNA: TGTGCCAGCAGTTACTCGATGGACAAGGACGGGAGCACTGAAGCTTTCTTT; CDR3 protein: CASSYSMDKDGSTEAFF
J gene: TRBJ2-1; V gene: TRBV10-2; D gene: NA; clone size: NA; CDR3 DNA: TGCGCCAGCAGTGAAACTAGAGGAAATGAGCAGTTCTTC; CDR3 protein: CASSETRGNEQFF
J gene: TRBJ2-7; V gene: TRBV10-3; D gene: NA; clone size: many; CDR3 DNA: TGTGCCATCAGGAAGGGGGCGGGAGGCCTCTCCTACGAGCAGTACTTC; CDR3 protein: CAIRKGAGGLSYEQYF
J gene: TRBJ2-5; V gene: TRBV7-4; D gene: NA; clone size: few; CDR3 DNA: TGTGCCAGAACTGGGAGAGAGACCCAGTACTTC; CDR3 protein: CARTGRETQYF
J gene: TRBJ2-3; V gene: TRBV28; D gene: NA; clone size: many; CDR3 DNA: TGTGCCAGCAGACTAGGGGCCGGGTTCACAGATACGCAGTATTTT; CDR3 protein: CASRLGAGFTDTQYF
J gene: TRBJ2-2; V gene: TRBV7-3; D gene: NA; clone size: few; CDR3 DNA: TGTGCCAGCAGCTTAGATAGCGGAACCACCGGGGAGCTGTTTTTT; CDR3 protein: CASSLDSGTTGELFF
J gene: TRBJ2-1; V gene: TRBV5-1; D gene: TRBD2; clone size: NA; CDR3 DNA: TGCGCCAGCAGCTTGGGGACTGTGGCGGGAGGGACCAATGAGCAGTTCTTC; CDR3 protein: CASSLGTVAGGTNEQFF
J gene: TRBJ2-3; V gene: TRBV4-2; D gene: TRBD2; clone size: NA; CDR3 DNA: TGTGCCAGCAGCCAAGATCTTGCTAGCGGGAGCCGCCCAGATACGCAGTATTTT; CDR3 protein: CASSQDLASGSRPDTQYF